Only one count was recorded for the clone carrying this TCR beta chain. This sample is part of a study of blood T cell repertoires in COVID-19. Whole-study context: PBMCs, B-cell-depleted T cells, or T cells were the source of the cDNA or gDNA that made up the material.

Libraries were prepared by immunoSEQ multiplex PCR; TCRdb keeps only in-frame clonotypes and omits some of them. Of 75,000 to 95,000 clones listed, 87% are singletons. The ends lost 5 bases at V and 4 bases at J; junction bases unmatched: 13. CDR1 is SGHVS and CDR2 is FQNEAQ in the germline V gene. The CDR3 contains 16 residues. Enrollment of patients from Seattle took place during active infection, with longitudinal follow-up. The source material was peripheral blood. The chain has TRBV7-8 and TRBJ1-2, with 7 bases fitting TRBD1. This TCR derives from a woman aged 55-69 years with COVID-19, enrolled during active disease. The CDR3 is CASSANYGTVTYGYTF. In DNA, the CDR3 is TGTGCCAGCAGCGCAAATTACGGGACAGTAACCTATGGCTACACCTTC.